This T cell receptor (beta chain) is from a study of shared clonotypes between healthy human individuals. About the research overall: A couple of women and a few men aged 18 to 49 made up the donors. There were three CD4 naive, three CD4 memory, two CD8 naive and one CD8 memory plates per donor. The study's findings and limits: Estimated richness was generally greater in naive than memory subsets.

The authors' processing: Without quality scores, immunoSEQ junctional reads could not be filtered like full-length reads. Some clones are missing from TCRdb's copy, which holds only in-frame ones; the method was immunoSEQ multiplex PCR. V and J calls and clone size are given by that table; D and trimming were obtained from the DNA. The repertoire consists of around 650,000 clones, with approximately 96% occurring once and the leading ten covering less than 0.13%. To note about this clone: Antigen specificity is unknown.

As defined, naive CD8 cells were CD45RO-negative and positively selected for CCR7, with terminally differentiated effector memory CD45RA+ cells excluded. The CDR3 length is 14 residues. Deletions cut 4 bases from V and 4 bases from J, with 11 bases between. The germline V gene has CDR1 LNHDA and CDR2 SQIVND (reference sequence). Sequences were obtained from naive CD8+ T cells sorted from blood. This clonotype originated in a woman younger than 45 in good health. V gene TRBV19 combines with J gene TRBJ2-1; D gene unclear. CDR3 loop: CASSSFFGYNEQFF. In DNA, the CDR3 is TGTGCCAGTAGTAGCTTTTTTGGGTACAATGAGCAGTTCTTC.